This T cell receptor beta chain was sequenced during a study of T cells in localized non-small cell lung cancer. Study-wide results and limits: The study found T cell clonality highest in uninvolved adjacent lung, above tumor. Detection in adjacent lung was observed for a median about 56 of the top 100 tumor clones.

Sequencing was performed with immunoSEQ multiplex PCR; in TCRdb, only in-frame clones are kept and a portion is missing. The sample lists approximately 83,000 clones, 88% occurring once. Between the trimmed V and J ends, which lost 3 bases and 2 bases, there was a span of 14 bases. Germline lookup yields CDR1 PRHDT and CDR2 FYEKMQ (reference sequence). CDR3 size: 15 residues. Note on this clone: Its target is not known.

Sequencing was performed on peripheral blood, taken before any cancer treatment. The chain couples TRBV13 to TRBJ2-7; a possible D gene is TRBD1 (6 bases). The TCR sequence derives from a woman aged 35 to 69 with stage I squamous cell lung carcinoma. Written as DNA, the CDR3 is TGTGCCAGCAGCTTGACAGGAGTAGTAGCCTACGAGCAGTACTTC. It translates to CASSLTGVVAYEQYF. The whole variable domain, filled in from reference TRBV13 and TRBJ2-7, reads AAGVIQSPRHLIKEKRETATLKCYPIPRHDTVYWYQQGPGQDPQFLISFYEKMQSDKGSIPDRFSAQQFSDYHSELNMSSLELGDSALYFCASSLTGVVAYEQYFGPGTRLTVT.